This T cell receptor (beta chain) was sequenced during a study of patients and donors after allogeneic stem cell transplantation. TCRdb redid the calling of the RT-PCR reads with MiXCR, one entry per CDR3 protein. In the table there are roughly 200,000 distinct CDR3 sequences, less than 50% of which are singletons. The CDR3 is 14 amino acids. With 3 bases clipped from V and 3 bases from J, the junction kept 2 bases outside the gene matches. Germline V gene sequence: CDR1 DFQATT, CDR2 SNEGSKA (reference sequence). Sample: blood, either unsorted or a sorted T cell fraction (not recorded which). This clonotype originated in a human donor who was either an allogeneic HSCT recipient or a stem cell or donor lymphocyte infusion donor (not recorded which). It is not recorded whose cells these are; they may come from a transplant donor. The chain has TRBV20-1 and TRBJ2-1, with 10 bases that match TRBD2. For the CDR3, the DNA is TGCAGTGCTAGTAGGACTAGCGGCTACAATGAGCAGTTCTTC. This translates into CSASRTSGYNEQFF.